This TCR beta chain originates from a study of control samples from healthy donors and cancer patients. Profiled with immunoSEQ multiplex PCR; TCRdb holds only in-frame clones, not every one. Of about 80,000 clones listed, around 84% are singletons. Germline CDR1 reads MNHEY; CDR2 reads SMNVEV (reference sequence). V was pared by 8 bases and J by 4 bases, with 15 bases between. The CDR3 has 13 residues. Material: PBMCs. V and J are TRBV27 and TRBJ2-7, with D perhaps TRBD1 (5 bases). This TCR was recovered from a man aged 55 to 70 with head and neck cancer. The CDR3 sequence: CASFGQNGYEQYF. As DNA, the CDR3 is TGTGCCAGCTTCGGACAAAACGGGTACGAGCAGTACTTC.